The T cell receptor (beta chain) described here comes from a study of graft-versus-host responses after intestinal transplantation. Background on the study: After anti-thymocyte globulin induction, recipients took tacrolimus and steroids for 2 to 3 years.

The V gene's germline CDR1 is MNHEY and CDR2 SMNVEV (reference sequence). CDR3 size: 19 residues. V lost 1 base to trimming and J lost 5 bases; unmatched junction nucleotides: 14. Measured with immunoSEQ multiplex PCR; TCRdb has only the in-frame clones, and not every one. The repertoire holds about 120,000 clones, with around nine tenths as singletons. Comments on this clone: Its target is not known.

The clonotype originates from a human donor who was the organ donor for an intestinal transplant. This chain links TRBV27 with TRBJ2-7; TRBD2 agrees at 13 bases. This sample comprised unstimulated CD4+ T cells sorted from spleen or lymph node cells, obtained before transplant. The chain's CDR3 is CASSLYRGTSGNRPHEQYF. The CDR3 bases are TGTGCCAGCAGTTTATATCGGGGGACTAGCGGGAACCGTCCTCACGAGCAGTACTTC.